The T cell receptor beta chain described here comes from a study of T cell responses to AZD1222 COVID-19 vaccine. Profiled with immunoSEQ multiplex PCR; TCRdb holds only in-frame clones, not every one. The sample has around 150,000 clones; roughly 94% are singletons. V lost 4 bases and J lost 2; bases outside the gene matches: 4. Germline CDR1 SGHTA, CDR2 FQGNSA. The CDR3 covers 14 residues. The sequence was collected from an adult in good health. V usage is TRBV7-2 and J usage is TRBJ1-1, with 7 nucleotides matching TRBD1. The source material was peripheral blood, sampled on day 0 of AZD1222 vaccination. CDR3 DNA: TGTGCCAGCAGCTCGGGACAGATAAACACTGAAGCTTTCTTT. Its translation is CASSSGQINTEAFF.